A selection of T cell receptor beta chains follows, all from one sample in a study of cytomegalovirus exposure and HLA in healthy donors. Method: immunoSEQ multiplex PCR; TCRdb's copy keeps in-frame clones and lacks some. The table lists tens of thousands of clones, around 77% of them singletons. Sequences were obtained from PBMCs. These receptors all come from a man younger than 40 in good health and CMV-seronegative. Each CDR3 is given with its conserved first and last residue. Fields, in order: D gene, clone size, V gene, J gene, CDR3 DNA, CDR3 protein. D genes are given only for firm matches. Clone sizes are given selectively: once, few, many, or a class where the clone is expanded.

.,few,TRBV4-3,TRBJ1-2,TGCGCCAGCAGCCTCGACCGGACCCAGGGCGACTATGGCTACACCTTC,CASSLDRTQGDYGYTF
TRBD2,.,TRBV11-3,TRBJ2-2,TGTGCCAGCAGCACGGGACTAGCGGGAGGGGAGCTGTTTTTT,CASSTGLAGGELFF
.,few,TRBV2,TRBJ2-3,TGTGCCAGCAGTGAAGCGGGAGAGGGAACAGATACGCAGTATTTT,CASSEAGEGTDTQYF
.,few,TRBV27,TRBJ1-5,TGTGCCAGCAGTCCCATTTACTTCCAGCCCCAGCATTTT,CASSPIYFQPQHF
.,.,TRBV6-1,TRBJ2-7,TGTGCCAGCAGTGAATATTTGCGGTACTCCTACGAGCAGTACTTC,CASSEYLRYSYEQYF
.,.,TRBV7-8,TRBJ2-2,TGTGCCAGCAGCTTAGCTTCTATCAACACCGGGGAGCTGTTTTTT,CASSLASINTGELFF
TRBD2,.,TRBV2,TRBJ2-5,TGTGCCAGCAGACTAGCGGGAGGGCCGGAGACCCAGTACTTC,CASRLAGGPETQYF
TRBD1,.,TRBV25-1,TRBJ2-7,TGTGCCAGCAGAGCCGGGACAGGGGACGAGCAGTACTTC,CASRAGTGDEQYF
TRBD1,medium-sized,TRBV19,TRBJ1-5,TGTGCCAGTAGCACCCCGGGACAGGGGTTCGGTCAGCCCCAGCATTTT,CASSTPGQGFGQPQHF
TRBD1,.,TRBV30,TRBJ1-5,TGTGCCTGGAGTGTCGGTCCCACAGGGGGGTTGCGGTATAGCAATCAGCCCCAGCATTTT,CAWSVGPTGGLRYSNQPQHF
.,.,TRBV21-1,TRBJ1-2,TGTGCCAGCAGCAAGAGGACAGGGCAGAACTATGGCTACACCTTC,CASSKRTGQNYGYTF
.,few,TRBV7-9,TRBJ1-2,TGTGCCAGCAGCCCACTCGAGCTTTATGGCTACACCTTC,CASSPLELYGYTF
TRBD1,.,TRBV5-6,TRBJ2-7,TGTGCCAGCAGTCCGGGACAGGGGGCCTACGAGCAGTACTTC,CASSPGQGAYEQYF
TRBD1,.,TRBV10-3,TRBJ1-2,TGTGCCATCAGTGCGGACGGCCGGGGGACAGGGGATGGCTACACCTTC,CAISADGRGTGDGYTF
.,.,TRBV6-6,TRBJ2-7,TGTGCCAGCAGTTACGTCGGGGGGCGCATATCCTACGAGCAGTACTTC,CASSYVGGRISYEQYF
.,once,TRBV6-5,TRBJ1-1,TGTGCCAGCAGTTCTGCACAGGGATACGCTGAAGCTTTCTTT,CASSSAQGYAEAFF
TRBD2,few,TRBV19,TRBJ2-3,TGTGCCAGTAAGGGACTAGCGAGCACAGATACGCAGTATTTT,CASKGLASTDTQYF
TRBD1,.,TRBV28,TRBJ1-2,TGTGCCAGCAGTTTAAGCCCCAGGGGGGTACGAGGCTACACCTTC,CASSLSPRGVRGYTF
TRBD1,.,TRBV9,TRBJ2-7,TGTGCCAGCAGCGTGGGGACAGGGTCCGAGCAGTACTTC,CASSVGTGSEQYF
TRBD1,.,TRBV4-1,TRBJ1-1,TGCGCCAGCAGCCAAGTCGGACAGGGCCTGAACACTGAAGCTTTCTTT,CASSQVGQGLNTEAFF
TRBD1,.,TRBV10-3,TRBJ2-7,TGTGCCATCAGTGCCCTGGACAGGGGATGGAACGAGCAGTACTTC,CAISALDRGWNEQYF
TRBD1,.,TRBV10-3,TRBJ1-2,TGTGCCACCCACGAACCACGACAGGGCTATGGCTACACCTTC,CATHEPRQGYGYTF
TRBD1,.,TRBV4-3,TRBJ1-2,TGCGCCAGCAGCCAGATGACAGGGATCTATGGCTACACCTTC,CASSQMTGIYGYTF
TRBD2,once,TRBV7-9,TRBJ2-7,TGTGCCAGCAGCTTAGGTGGCGGGGGGTCCTACGAGCAGTACTTC,CASSLGGGGSYEQYF
.,.,TRBV6-5,TRBJ1-1,TGTGCCACCGGGGTAACGTACACTGAAGCTTTCTTT,CATGVTYTEAFF
TRBD1,once,TRBV6-6,TRBJ1-5,TGTGCCAGCAGTTACGACAGGGCCGATCAGCCCCAGCATTTT,CASSYDRADQPQHF
TRBD1,.,TRBV6-5,TRBJ1-2,TGTGCCAGCAGTTACTCCGGGACAGGAAGGGGCTACACCTTC,CASSYSGTGRGYTF